These 8 T cell receptor beta chains share one sample of origin, sequenced in a study of post-analysis software for immune sequencing data. Study conclusions and caveats: Comparison of patients with controls showed five TRBV segments more frequent in patients, TRBV5-6, TRBV5-1 and TRBV20-1 among them.

Unique molecular identifiers tagged the TCR beta cDNA libraries. Via MiXCR, TCRdb re-called the PCR reads, giving one row per CDR3 protein. The repertoire has hundreds of thousands of distinct CDR3 sequences, roughly 27% of them found once; the top ten carry about 0.5%. Antigens of these TCRs are unknown. The specimen was blood. The receptor source for this set is a girl aged 10 to 17 with multiple sclerosis.

This clonotype was detected many times. The chain has TRBV11-2 and TRBJ2-3; D remains ambiguous. V shed 0 bases and J shed 3 bases, with 4 bases lying between them. The CDR3 totals 13 residues. Germline-derived CDR1 and CDR2 are SGHAT and FQNNGV. The CDR3 DNA follows: TGTGCCAGCAGCTTAGAAAGGACAGATACGCAGTATTTT. Residues: CASSLERTDTQYF. Together with reference TRBV11-2 and TRBJ2-3, the CDR3 gives the full variable domain: EAGVAQSPRYKIIEKRQSVAFWCNPISGHATLYWYQQILGQGPKLLIQFQNNGVVDDSQLPKDRFSAERLKGVDSTLKIQPAKLEDSAVYLCASSLERTDTQYFGPGTRLTVL.

There are a few counts of this clonotype. The chain uses TRBV14 and TRBJ2-5; the D gene is possibly TRBD2 (5 bases). CDR1 and CDR2 (germline): SGHDN, FVKESK. This CDR3 is built from 13 residues. V dropped 4 bases and J dropped 6 bases, with 12 bases sitting between them. The CDR3 region is CASSPRGQKTQYF. Written as DNA, the CDR3 is TGTGCCAGCAGCCCCCGGGGTCAGAAGACCCAGTACTTC. Full variable domain (missing parts from reference TRBV14 and TRBJ2-5): EAGVTQFPSHSVIEKGQTVTLRCDPISGHDNLYWYRRVMGKEIKFLLHFVKESKQDESGMPNNRFLAERTGGTYSTLKVQPAELEDSGVYFCASSPRGQKTQYFGPGTRLLVL.

The J gene is TRBJ2-5, the V gene TRBV15; D uncertain. The V and J ends lost 0 bases and 4 bases respectively, with 6 bases between them. From germline, CDR1 is LNHNV and CDR2 YYDKDF (reference sequence). CDR3 length: 13 amino acids. CDR3 bases: TGTGCCACCAGCAGAGATCCTGTAGAGACCCAGTACTTC. Its translation is CATSRDPVETQYF.

In its sample, this clonotype was seen a few times. The chain uses TRBV5-1 and TRBJ2-3; 7 positions agree with TRBD2. Germline CDR1 reads SGHRS; CDR2 reads YFSETQ. V was pared by 5 bases and J by 4 bases, with 10 bases of the junction left unmatched. CDR3 size: 15 residues. CDR3 DNA sequence: TGCGCCAGCAGTCTGTCGGGAGGTTCGCCAGATACGCAGTATTTT. Translating gives CASSLSGGSPDTQYF.

This clonotype was found a few times. This rearrangement joins TRBV20-1 to TRBJ1-2; the match to TRBD1 covers 9 bases. Germline-derived CDR1 and CDR2 are DFQATT and SNEGSKA (reference sequence). The CDR3 sequence is 14 residues long. Unmatched junction bases numbered 9, after V lost 3 bases and J lost 7 bases. DNA of the CDR3: TGCAGTGCTAGGGGACAGGGAAGGTTAGGTGGCTACACCTTC. Amino acid sequence: CSARGQGRLGGYTF.

The gene calls are TRBV3-1 and TRBJ1-1, with a tentative D call TRBD1 (5 bases). The CDR3 totals 14 residues. The germline V gene encodes CDR1 LGHDT and CDR2 YNNKEL (reference sequence). Trimming took off 3 bases at V and 8 bases at J, with 16 bases between the two ends. The CDR3 sequence is CASSQVPTGTEAFF. In nucleotides, the CDR3 is TGTGCCAGCAGCCAGGTACCAACTGGGACCGAAGCTTTCTTT.

This chain uses TRBV29-1 with TRBJ2-3, with 15 bases matching TRBD2. The CDR3 is made up of 18 amino acids. V shed 4 bases and J 4 bases; nucleotides not matched to a gene: 12. Germline V gene sequence: CDR1 SQVTM, CDR2 ANQGSEA. Here the CDR3 DNA reads TGCAGCGTTGCTGGCGGGACTAGCGGGAGGAGCGTCGCAGATACGCAGTATTTT. Protein product: CSVAGGTSGRSVADTQYF.

The chain recombines TRBV20-1 with TRBJ2-3; 8 positions agree with TRBD2. CDR1 is DFQATT, CDR2 SNEGSKA, per germline (reference sequence). The CDR3 length is 12 residues. This CDR3 is CLGGEQADTQYF. The CDR3 DNA follows: TGCCTCGGGGGGGAGCAAGCAGATACGCAGTATTTT.